This T cell receptor (beta chain) was obtained from a study of blood T cell repertoires in COVID-19. Across the whole study: The United States, Italy and Spain provided the acute and convalescent COVID-19 samples. Sources were T cells, B-cell-depleted T cells, or PBMCs; the material itself was cDNA or gDNA.

Study processing details: For nucleated cells, counts were estimated from reference gene primer amplification. Sequencing used immunoSEQ multiplex PCR; TCRdb keeps in-frame clones, though not all of them. That table is the source of V, J and clone size, and D and trimming were worked out from the DNA. The sample carries tens of thousands of clones, over 85% recorded once. The CDR3 runs 15 residues. V was clipped by 6 bases and J by 1 base; unmatched bases: 7. Germline assignment: CDR1 MNHEY and CDR2 SVGAGI. Material: peripheral blood. The genes are TRBV6-5 and TRBJ2-3; 7 bases line up with TRBD2. The receptor was isolated from a man in his fifties or sixties with acute or convalescent COVID-19. DNA of the CDR3: TGTGCCAGCAGATTGGGGAGGGTTGGCACAGATACGCAGTATTTT. Its translation is CASRLGRVGTDTQYF.